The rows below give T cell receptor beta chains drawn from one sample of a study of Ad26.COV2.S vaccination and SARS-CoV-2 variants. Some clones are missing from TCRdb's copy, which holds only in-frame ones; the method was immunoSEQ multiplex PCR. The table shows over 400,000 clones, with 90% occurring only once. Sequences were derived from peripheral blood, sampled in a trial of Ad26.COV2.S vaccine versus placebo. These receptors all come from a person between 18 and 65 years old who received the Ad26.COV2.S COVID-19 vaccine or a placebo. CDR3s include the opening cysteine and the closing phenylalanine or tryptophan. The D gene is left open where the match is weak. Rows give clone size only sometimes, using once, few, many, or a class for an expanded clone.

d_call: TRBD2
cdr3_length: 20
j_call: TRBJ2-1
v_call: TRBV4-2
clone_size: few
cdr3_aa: CASSQDSASGSQRSYNEQFF
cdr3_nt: TGTGCCAGCAGCCAAGATTCGGCTAGCGGCTCCCAAAGGTCCTACAATGAGCAGTTCTTC

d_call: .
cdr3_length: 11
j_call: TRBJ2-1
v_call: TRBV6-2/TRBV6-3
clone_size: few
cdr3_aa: CASSLGNEQFF
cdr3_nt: TGTGCCAGCAGCCTGGGGAATGAGCAGTTCTTC

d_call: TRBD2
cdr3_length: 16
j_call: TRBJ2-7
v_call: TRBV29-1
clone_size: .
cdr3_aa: CSVEGTSGLSSYEQYF
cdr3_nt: TGCAGCGTTGAAGGGACTAGCGGGCTTAGCTCCTACGAGCAGTACTTC

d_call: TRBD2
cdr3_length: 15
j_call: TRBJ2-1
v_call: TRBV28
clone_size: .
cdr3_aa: CASSLTSGAFNEQFF
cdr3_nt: TGTGCCAGCAGCCTAACTAGCGGGGCATTCAATGAGCAGTTCTTC

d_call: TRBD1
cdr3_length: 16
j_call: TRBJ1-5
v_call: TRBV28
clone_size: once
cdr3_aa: CASRRGTGGRNQPQHF
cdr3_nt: TGTGCCAGCAGGCGGGGAACAGGGGGCCGCAATCAGCCCCAGCATTTT

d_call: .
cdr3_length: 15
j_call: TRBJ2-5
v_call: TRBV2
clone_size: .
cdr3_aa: CASSESFTEVETQYF
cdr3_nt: TGTGCCAGCAGTGAGAGTTTCACGGAGGTCGAGACCCAGTACTTC

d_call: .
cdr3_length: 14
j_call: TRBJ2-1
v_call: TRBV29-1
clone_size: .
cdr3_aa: CSVPAGVFNNEQFF
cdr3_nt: TGCAGCGTTCCCGCTGGGGTCTTCAACAATGAGCAGTTCTTC

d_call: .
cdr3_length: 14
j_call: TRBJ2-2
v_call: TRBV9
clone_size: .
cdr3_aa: CASSVAQNTGELFF
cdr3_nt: TGTGCCAGCAGCGTAGCTCAAAACACCGGGGAGCTGTTTTTT

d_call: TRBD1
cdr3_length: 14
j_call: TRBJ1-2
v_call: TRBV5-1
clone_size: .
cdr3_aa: CASSGQGAPGGYTF
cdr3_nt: TGCGCCAGCAGCGGACAGGGGGCGCCCGGTGGCTACACCTTC

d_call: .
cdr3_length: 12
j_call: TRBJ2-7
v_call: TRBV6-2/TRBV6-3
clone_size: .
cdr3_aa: CASSRLHGEQYF
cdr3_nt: TGTGCCAGCAGTCGCTTACACGGCGAGCAGTACTTC

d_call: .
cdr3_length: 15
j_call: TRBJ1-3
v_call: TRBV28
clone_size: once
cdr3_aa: CASSSTRMTGNTIYF
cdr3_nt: TGTGCCAGCAGCTCCACTCGGATGACTGGTAACACCATATATTTT

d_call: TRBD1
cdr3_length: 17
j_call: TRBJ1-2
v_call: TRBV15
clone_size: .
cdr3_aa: CATSRGGGDRYNYGYTF
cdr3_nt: TGTGCCACCAGCAGAGGAGGTGGGGACAGGTATAACTATGGCTACACCTTC

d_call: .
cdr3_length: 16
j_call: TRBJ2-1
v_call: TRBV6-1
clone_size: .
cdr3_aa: CASSEDPDRGRDEQFF
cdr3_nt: TGTGCCAGCAGTGAAGACCCGGACCGGGGTAGGGATGAGCAGTTCTTC

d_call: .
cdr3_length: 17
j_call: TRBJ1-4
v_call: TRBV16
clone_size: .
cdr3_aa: CASSQSWVGATNEKLFF
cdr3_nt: TGTGCCAGCAGCCAATCCTGGGTCGGGGCCACTAATGAAAAACTGTTTTTT

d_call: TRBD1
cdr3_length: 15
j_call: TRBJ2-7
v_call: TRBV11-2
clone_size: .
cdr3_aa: CASSLMGQSFYEQYF
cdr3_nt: TGTGCCAGCAGCTTAATGGGACAGAGTTTTTACGAGCAGTACTTC

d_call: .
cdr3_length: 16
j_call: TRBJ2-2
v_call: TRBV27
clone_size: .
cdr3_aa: CASSSPGSPNTGELFF
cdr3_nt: TGTGCCAGCAGTTCCCCGGGTTCCCCGAACACCGGGGAGCTGTTTTTT

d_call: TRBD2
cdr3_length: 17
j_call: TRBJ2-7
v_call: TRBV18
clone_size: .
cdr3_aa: CASSDGLAGGSRYEQYF
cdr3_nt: TGTGCCAGCTCAGATGGACTAGCGGGAGGGTCCCGGTACGAGCAGTACTTC

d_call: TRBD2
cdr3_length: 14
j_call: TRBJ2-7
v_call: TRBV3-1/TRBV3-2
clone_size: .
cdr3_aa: CASSQSGLSYEQYF
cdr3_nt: TGTGCCAGCAGCCAATCGGGACTATCCTACGAGCAGTACTTC

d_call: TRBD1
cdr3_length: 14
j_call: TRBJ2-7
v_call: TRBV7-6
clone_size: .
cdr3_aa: CASSLSGQGDEQYF
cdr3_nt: TGTGCCAGCAGCTTGTCGGGACAGGGTGACGAGCAGTACTTC

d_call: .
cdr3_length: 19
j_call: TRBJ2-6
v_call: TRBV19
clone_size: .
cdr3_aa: CASSIRRAQGQTGANVLTF
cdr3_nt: TGTGCCAGTAGTATTAGGAGGGCGCAGGGGCAAACTGGGGCCAACGTCCTGACTTTC

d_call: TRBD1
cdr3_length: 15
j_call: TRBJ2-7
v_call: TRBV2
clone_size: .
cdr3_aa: CASSEGDRGPLEQYF
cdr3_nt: TGTGCCAGCAGTGAAGGGGACAGGGGCCCTCTCGAGCAGTACTTC

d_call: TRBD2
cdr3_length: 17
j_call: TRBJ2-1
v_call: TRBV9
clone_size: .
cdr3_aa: CASSVGPGTSVSNEQFF
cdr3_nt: TGTGCCAGCAGCGTAGGCCCCGGGACTAGCGTCTCCAATGAGCAGTTCTTC

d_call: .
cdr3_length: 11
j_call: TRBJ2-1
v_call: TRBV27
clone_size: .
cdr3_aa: CASRGGGEQFF
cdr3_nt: TGTGCCAGCAGGGGGGGCGGGGAGCAGTTCTTC

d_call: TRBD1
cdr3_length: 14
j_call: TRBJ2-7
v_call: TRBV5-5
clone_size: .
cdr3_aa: CASRGQGASYEQYF
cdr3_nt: TGTGCCAGCAGGGGACAGGGGGCGTCCTACGAGCAGTACTTC

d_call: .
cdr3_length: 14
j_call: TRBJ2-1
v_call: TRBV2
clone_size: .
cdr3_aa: CASSLRGSNDEQFF
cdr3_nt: TGTGCCAGCAGTTTACGGGGGAGTAACGATGAGCAGTTCTTC

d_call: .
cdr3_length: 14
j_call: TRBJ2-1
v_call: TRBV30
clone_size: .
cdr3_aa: CAWSTGKGWDEQFF
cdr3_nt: TGTGCCTGGAGTACCGGGAAGGGGTGGGATGAGCAGTTCTTC

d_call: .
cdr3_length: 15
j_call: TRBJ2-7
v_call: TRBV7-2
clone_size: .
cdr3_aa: CASSLGRGSPYEQYF
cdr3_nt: TGTGCCAGCAGCTTAGGCCGGGGAAGCCCCTACGAGCAGTACTTC

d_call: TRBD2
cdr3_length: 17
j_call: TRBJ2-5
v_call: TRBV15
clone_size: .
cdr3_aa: CATSRGAGGGGRETQYF
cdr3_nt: TGTGCCACCAGCAGAGGGGCCGGTGGGGGCGGGAGGGAGACCCAGTACTTC